These T cell receptor beta chains were read from a single sample in a study of blood T cells in healthy people across ages. TCRdb processed the 5' RACE reads anew with MiXCR; each CDR3 protein has one entry. The table shows about 1,400,000 distinct CDR3 sequences, with 59% occurring only once. The sample comprised blood. The receptors originated from a man younger than 30 in good health. Both conserved end residues are part of each CDR3. The D gene is left open where the match is weak. Clone size is not always given. Where it is, it says once, few, many or a class for expanded clones.

>.|TRBJ2-2|TRBV2|.
CASSEVRLYNTGELFF
TGTGCCAGCAGTGAAGTACGCCTTTACAACACCGGGGAGCTGTTTTTT
>.|TRBJ2-7|TRBV29-1|.
CSVAVRGTGRYEQYF
TGCAGCGTCGCGGTACGTGGGACCGGTCGGTACGAGCAGTACTTC
>.|TRBJ1-2|TRBV12-3/TRBV12-4|.
CASSLWKDYGYTF
TGTGCCAGCAGTTTATGGAAAGACTATGGCTACACCTTC
>.|TRBJ2-6|TRBV10-3|once
CAISLSVSGANVLTF
TGTGCCATCAGCCTCAGCGTCTCTGGGGCCAACGTCCTGACTTTC
>.|TRBJ2-7|TRBV20-1|once
CSARDGSSYEQYF
TGCAGTGCTAGAGATGGGAGTTCCTACGAGCAGTACTTC
>.|TRBJ2-7|TRBV20-1|.
CSAGGSGYDYSYEQYF
TGCAGTGCTGGGGGATCAGGATACGACTACTCCTACGAGCAGTACTTC
>.|TRBJ1-1|TRBV7-8|.
CASSLFDPDGTEAFF
TGTGCCAGCAGCTTATTTGACCCGGACGGCACTGAAGCTTTCTTT
>.|TRBJ2-7|TRBV2|.
CASSEYRAGDEQYF
TGTGCCAGCAGTGAATACAGGGCTGGCGACGAGCAGTACTTC
>.|TRBJ2-7|TRBV29-1|few
CSVEGFGYEQYF
TGCAGCGTTGAAGGTTTCGGGTACGAGCAGTACTTC
>.|TRBJ1-5|TRBV15|few
CATSNGGLGNQPQHF
TGTGCCACCAGCAATGGGGGGCTTGGGAATCAGCCCCAGCATTTT
>.|TRBJ2-4|TRBV4-1|.
CASSQPRAKNIQYF
TGCGCCAGCAGCCAGCCTAGAGCCAAAAACATTCAGTACTTC
>TRBD2|TRBJ2-7|TRBV4-2|.
CASISSGEGEQYF
TGTGCCAGCATAAGTTCGGGGGAGGGTGAGCAGTACTTC
>TRBD2|TRBJ2-2|TRBV9|.
CASSARTSRGTGELFF
TGTGCCAGCAGCGCTAGGACTAGCCGGGGCACCGGGGAGCTGTTTTTT
>.|TRBJ1-2|TRBV6-1|.
CASSDAGTWANYGYTF
TGTGCCAGCAGTGACGCCGGGACGTGGGCTAACTATGGCTACACCTTC
>TRBD1|TRBJ2-1|TRBV20-1|.
CSARHRGSGEQFF
TGCAGTGCTAGGCACAGGGGGTCGGGAGAGCAGTTCTTC
>TRBD1|TRBJ1-2|TRBV28|.
CASSLNHRGQEDGYTF
TGTGCCAGCAGTTTAAACCACAGGGGGCAAGAGGACGGCTACACCTTC
>.|TRBJ2-2|TRBV7-2|once
CASSQNRQAGELFF
TGTGCCAGCAGCCAAAACCGGCAGGCCGGGGAGCTGTTTTTT
>.|TRBJ2-6|TRBV28|.
CASTQHRFSSGANVLTF
TGTGCCAGCACCCAACATAGATTCAGCTCTGGGGCCAACGTCCTGACTTTC
>.|TRBJ2-5|TRBV7-9|few
CASSLGLTRQHQETQYF
TGTGCCAGCAGCTTAGGTTTAACTAGACAACACCAAGAGACCCAGTACTTC
>.|TRBJ2-4|TRBV29-1|once
CSVVPGGDIQYF
TGCAGCGTGGTACCAGGGGGGGACATTCAGTACTTC
>TRBD1|TRBJ2-7|TRBV6-5|once
CASKPGGALLWEQYF
TGTGCCAGCAAACCAGGGGGAGCCCTACTATGGGAGCAGTACTTC
>.|TRBJ1-6|TRBV29-1|.
CSVGGGLGSPLHF
TGCAGCGTTGGGGGGGGGCTGGGTTCACCCCTCCACTTT
>.|TRBJ2-3|TRBV7-9|few
CASRIGGTDTDTQYF
TGTGCCAGCAGAATAGGGGGGACAGACACAGATACGCAGTATTTT
>TRBD1|TRBJ2-1|TRBV20-1|few
CSANTGQEYNEQFF
TGCAGTGCTAATACAGGACAGGAATACAATGAGCAGTTCTTC
>.|TRBJ2-7|TRBV6-2/TRBV6-3|.
CASSGQSTYEQYF
TGTGCCAGCAGTGGACAGTCCACCTACGAGCAGTACTTC
>.|TRBJ1-5|TRBV6-5|.
CASRSGVFQPQHF
TGTGCCAGCAGAAGCGGGGTGTTTCAGCCCCAGCATTTT
>.|TRBJ2-6|TRBV3-1|once
CASSQVGGGSSGANVLTF
TGTGCCAGCAGCCAAGTAGGAGGGGGGAGCTCTGGGGCCAACGTCCTGACTTTC
>.|TRBJ2-7|TRBV9|.
CASSVGGGAREQYF
TGTGCCAGCAGCGTAGGAGGGGGGGCCAGAGAGCAGTACTTC
>TRBD2|TRBJ2-3|TRBV5-1|.
CASSASGLAGSDTQYF
TGCGCCAGCAGCGCCTCGGGGCTAGCGGGATCTGATACGCAGTATTTT
>.|TRBJ2-1|TRBV6-2/TRBV6-3|.
CASSYPGTSNEQFF
TGTGCCAGCAGTTACCCCGGGACAAGCAATGAGCAGTTCTTC
>.|TRBJ2-1|TRBV5-1|few
CASSPDLYNEQFF
TGCGCCAGCAGCCCGGACTTGTACAATGAGCAGTTCTTC
>TRBD1|TRBJ2-7|TRBV29-1|.
CSVIFAGGRSYEQYF
TGCAGCGTTATTTTCGCAGGGGGTAGATCCTACGAGCAGTACTTC
>TRBD1|TRBJ1-2|TRBV20-1|once
CSADRGHGYTF
TGCAGTGCCGACAGGGGCCATGGCTACACCTTC
>.|TRBJ1-2|TRBV25-1|.
CASSDRGHSANYGYTF
TGTGCCAGCAGTGACCGGGGACATTCAGCTAACTATGGCTACACCTTC
>.|TRBJ2-3|TRBV7-2|few
CASTNLGTASTDTQYF
TGTGCCAGCACCAACCTAGGGACGGCCAGCACAGATACGCAGTATTTT
>.|TRBJ2-5|TRBV6-6|.
CASSYTLETQYF
TGTGCCAGCAGTTACACTTTAGAGACCCAGTACTTC
>.|TRBJ2-1|TRBV5-1|few
CASSLSEGMYLPAYNEQFF
TGCGCCAGCAGCTTGTCTGAGGGGATGTACCTACCCGCCTACAATGAGCAGTTCTTC
>TRBD2|TRBJ2-7|TRBV4-2|.
CASSQGTSANYEQYF
TGTGCCAGCAGCCAAGGGACTAGCGCCAACTACGAGCAGTACTTC
>TRBD1|TRBJ2-1|TRBV20-1|.
CSASGSRGQGVVNEQFF
TGCAGTGCTAGCGGTTCTCGGGGACAGGGGGTGGTCAATGAACAGTTCTTC
>.|TRBJ1-2|TRBV12-3/TRBV12-4|.
CASSQGFVYGYTF
TGTGCCAGCAGTCAGGGGTTTGTCTATGGCTACACCTTC
>.|TRBJ2-7|TRBV29-1|few
CSVLDSSSYEQYF
TGCAGCGTTTTGGACTCCTCCTCCTACGAGCAGTACTTC
>TRBD2|TRBJ2-1|TRBV29-1|.
CSVGGGVRSYNEQFF
TGCAGCGTTGGCGGGGGGGTTAGGTCCTACAATGAGCAGTTCTTC
>.|TRBJ1-4|TRBV24-1|.
CATSFNGEKLFF
TGTGCCACCAGCTTTAACGGGGAAAAACTGTTTTTT